Given below is one TCR beta chain in context. Germline CDR1 is LGHNA and CDR2 is YNFKEQ. V was cut by 0 bases and J by 8 bases, with 11 bases left in between. The CDR3 spans 14 residues. Method: immunoSEQ multiplex PCR; TCRdb's copy keeps in-frame clones and lacks some. The repertoire holds some 85,000 clones, with about 96% as singletons. The data belong to a study of technical replicates of blood from a handful of donors. This chain joins TRBV4-2 and TRBJ2-1; D is possibly TRBD2 (5 bases). The sample was T cells isolated from PBMCs. The receptor's source is a human donor in good health. The CDR3 loop reads CASSQDPSRDEQFF. The CDR3 DNA reads as TGTGCCAGCAGCCAAGATCCTAGCAGAGATGAGCAGTTCTTC.